The following is a TCR beta chain sequence with its context. Source study methods: Estimated nucleated cell counts came from reference gene primer amplification. Profiled with immunoSEQ multiplex PCR; TCRdb holds only in-frame clones, not every one. Clonal size and the V and J genes are those of that table, whereas D and trimming came from the DNA. The sample lists a few hundred thousand clones; 89% were seen once. This record comes from a study of blood T cell repertoires in COVID-19. On the study more broadly: In each case, the material was cDNA or gDNA derived from T cells, B-cell-depleted T cells, or PBMCs.

Germline CDR1 reads SGHRS; CDR2 reads YFSETQ. Trimming removed 3 bases at V and 7 bases at J, with 20 bases between. This CDR3 region has 16 residues. V is TRBV5-1 and J is TRBJ1-5, with D unresolved. The sequencing sample was made of peripheral blood. The TCR originated in a woman aged 60-75 years with acute or convalescent COVID-19. The CDR3 loop is CASSSKPVEPGQPQHF. The DNA of the CDR3 is TGCGCCAGCAGCTCTAAACCGGTCGAGCCGGGACAGCCCCAGCATTTT.